This section outlines one T cell receptor beta chain sequence together with its context. This sample stems from a study of OX40 agonist ivuxolimab in advanced cancers. Germline CDR1 and CDR2: PRHDT and FYEKMQ (reference sequence). Trimming cost V 7 bases and J 3 bases; bases outside gene matches: 8. The CDR3 runs 14 residues. Assay used: immunoSEQ multiplex PCR; TCRdb lists only in-frame clones, some missing. The repertoire holds approximately 70,000 clones, 90% to 95% seen once, with roughly 6% in the top ten. V and J are TRBV13 and TRBJ2-7; TRBD1 aligns across 8 bases. The sample in question was CD4+ or CD8+ T cells sorted from blood, obtained in a trial of the OX40 agonist ivuxolimab. The receptor was derived from an adult with an advanced solid tumor such as melanoma, head and neck, liver or kidney cancer. The CDR3 DNA reads TGTGCCAGCACCGTTGGGACAGGAATCTACGAGCAGTACTTC. This encodes CASTVGTGIYEQYF. The full variable domain, in which reference TRBV13 and TRBJ2-7 provide the parts outside the CDR3, is AAGVIQSPRHLIKEKRETATLKCYPIPRHDTVYWYQQGPGQDPQFLISFYEKMQSDKGSIPDRFSAQQFSDYHSELNMSSLELGDSALYFCASTVGTGIYEQYFGPGTRLTVT.